The T cell receptor (beta chain) described here comes from a study of shared clonotypes between healthy human individuals. An assay was performed, and its level was deep. Sequenced by immunoSEQ multiplex PCR; TCRdb stores in-frame clones only, minus some. There are under 2,500,000 clones in the sample; around 95% occur only once, and around 0.13% lies in the top ten. The CDR3 contains 13 residues. Trimming took off 3 bases at V and 0 bases at J, with 5 bases between the two ends. Germline lookup yields CDR1 SGHTS and CDR2 YDEGEE. Note on this clone: Other DNA sequences from this sample encode an identical CDR3 as well.

V usage is TRBV5-8 and J usage is TRBJ2-3, with D unresolved. The clonotype originates from a man between 18 and 35 years old in good health. Source material: naive CD4+ T cells sorted from blood. This sample's subset: CD45RA+ positively selected. In DNA, the CDR3 is TGTGCCAGCAGCTCGACTAGCACAGATACGCAGTATTTT. Residues: CASSSTSTDTQYF.